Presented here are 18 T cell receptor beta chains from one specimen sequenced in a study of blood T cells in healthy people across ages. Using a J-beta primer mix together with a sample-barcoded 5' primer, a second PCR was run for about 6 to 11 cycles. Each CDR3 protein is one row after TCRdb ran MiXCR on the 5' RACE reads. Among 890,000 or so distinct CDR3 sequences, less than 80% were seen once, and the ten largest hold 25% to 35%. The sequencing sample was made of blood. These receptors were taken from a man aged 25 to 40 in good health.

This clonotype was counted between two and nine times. For the CDR3, the DNA is TGCGCCAGCAGCTACTCCCCTTCAGGGACGGGGACAGATACGCAGTATTTT. It encodes CASSYSPSGTGTDTQYF. The chain recombines TRBV5-1 with TRBJ2-3; TRBD1 or TRBD2 may be the D gene (5 bases each). Trimming took 3 bases from V and 3 from J, leaving 20 bases between them. Germline V CDR1 and CDR2: SGHRS, YFSETQ. This CDR3 region has 17 residues.

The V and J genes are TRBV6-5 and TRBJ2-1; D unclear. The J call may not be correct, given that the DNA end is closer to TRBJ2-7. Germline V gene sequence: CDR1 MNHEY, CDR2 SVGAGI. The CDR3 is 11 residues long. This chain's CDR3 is CASSMYNEQYF. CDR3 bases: TGTGCCAGCAGCATGTACAATGAGCAGTACTTC.

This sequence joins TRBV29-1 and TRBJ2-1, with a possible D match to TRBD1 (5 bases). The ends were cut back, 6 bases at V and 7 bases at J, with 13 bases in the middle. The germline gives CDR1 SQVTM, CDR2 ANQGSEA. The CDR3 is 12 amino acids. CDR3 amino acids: CSVVTEINEQFF. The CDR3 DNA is TGCAGCGTGGTGACAGAGATTAATGAGCAGTTCTTC.

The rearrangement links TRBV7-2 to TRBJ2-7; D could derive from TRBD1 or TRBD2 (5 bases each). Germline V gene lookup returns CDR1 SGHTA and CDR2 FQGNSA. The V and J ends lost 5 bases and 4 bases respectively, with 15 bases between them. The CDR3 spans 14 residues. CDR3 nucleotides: TGTGCCAGCAGCCAGACCGGGGCGAATTACGAGCAGTACTTC. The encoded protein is CASSQTGANYEQYF.

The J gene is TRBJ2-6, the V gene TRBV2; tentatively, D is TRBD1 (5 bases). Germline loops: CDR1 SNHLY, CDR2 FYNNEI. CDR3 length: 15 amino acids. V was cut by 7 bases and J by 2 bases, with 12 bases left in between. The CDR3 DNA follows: TGTGCCAGCAAATACGACAGCGCTGGGGCCAACGTCCTGACTTTC. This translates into CASKYDSAGANVLTF.

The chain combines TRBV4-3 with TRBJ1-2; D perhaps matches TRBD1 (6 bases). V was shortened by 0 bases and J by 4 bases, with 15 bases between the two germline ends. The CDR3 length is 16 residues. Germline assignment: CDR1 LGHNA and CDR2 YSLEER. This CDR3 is CASSQDYRADGYGYTF. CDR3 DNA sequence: TGCGCCAGCAGCCAAGATTACAGGGCAGACGGCTATGGCTACACCTTC.

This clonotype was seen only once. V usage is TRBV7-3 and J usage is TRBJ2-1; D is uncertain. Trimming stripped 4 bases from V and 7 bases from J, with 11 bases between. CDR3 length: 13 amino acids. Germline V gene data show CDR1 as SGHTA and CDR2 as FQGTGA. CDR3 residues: CASSYTPRNEQFF. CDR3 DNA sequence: TGTGCCAGCAGCTACACCCCGCGGAATGAGCAGTTCTTC.

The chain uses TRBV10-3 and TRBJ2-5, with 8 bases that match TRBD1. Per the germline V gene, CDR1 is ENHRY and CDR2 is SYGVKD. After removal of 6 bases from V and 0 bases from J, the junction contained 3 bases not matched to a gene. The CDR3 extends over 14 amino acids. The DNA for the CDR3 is TGTGCCATCAGCGGACAGGGCCACCAAGAGACCCAGTACTTC. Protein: CAISGQGHQETQYF.

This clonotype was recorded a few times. CDR3 DNA sequence: TGCAGCGTTGAAGGGGGCACGACTAATGAAAAACTGTTTTTT. This translates into CSVEGGTTNEKLFF. The chain couples TRBV29-1 to TRBJ1-4, with D tentatively TRBD1 (5 bases). V lost 1 base and J lost 2, with 8 bases in between. This CDR3 is built from 14 residues. Germline CDR1 reads SQVTM; CDR2 reads ANQGSEA.

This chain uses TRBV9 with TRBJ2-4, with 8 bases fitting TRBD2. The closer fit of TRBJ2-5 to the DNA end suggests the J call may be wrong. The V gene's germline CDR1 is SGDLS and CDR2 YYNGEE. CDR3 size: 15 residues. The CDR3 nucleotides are TGTGCCAGCAGCATAAGCGGGAGCACCCAAGAGACCCAGTACTTC. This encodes CASSISGSTQETQYF.

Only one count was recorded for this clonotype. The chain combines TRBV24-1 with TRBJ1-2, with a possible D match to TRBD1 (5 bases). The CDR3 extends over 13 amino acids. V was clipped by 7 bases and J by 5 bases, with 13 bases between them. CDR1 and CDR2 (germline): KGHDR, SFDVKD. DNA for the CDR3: TGTGCCACCAGGGAGGGACCGACTTATGGCTACACCTTC. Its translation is CATREGPTYGYTF.

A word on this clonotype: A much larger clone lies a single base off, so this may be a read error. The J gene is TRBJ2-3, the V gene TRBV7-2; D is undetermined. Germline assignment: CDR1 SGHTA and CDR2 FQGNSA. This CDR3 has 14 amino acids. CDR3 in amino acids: CASGLGLFTNTQYF. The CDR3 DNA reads TGTGCCAGCGGCTTAGGTCTATTCACGAATACGCAGTATTTT.

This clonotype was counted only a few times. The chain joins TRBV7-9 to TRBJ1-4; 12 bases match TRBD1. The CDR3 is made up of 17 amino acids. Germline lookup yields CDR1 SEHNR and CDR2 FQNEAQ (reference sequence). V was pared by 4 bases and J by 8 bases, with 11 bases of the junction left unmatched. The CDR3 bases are TGTGCCAGCAGCTCCGGGACAGGGGGCGCGTCACGGGAAAAACTGTTTTTT. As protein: CASSSGTGGASREKLFF.

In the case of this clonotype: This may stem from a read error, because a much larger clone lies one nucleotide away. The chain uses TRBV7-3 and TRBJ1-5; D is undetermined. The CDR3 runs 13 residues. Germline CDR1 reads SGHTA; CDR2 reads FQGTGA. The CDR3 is CASSPDSNRPQHF. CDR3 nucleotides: TGTGCCAGCAGCCCCGATAGCAATCGGCCCCAGCATTTT.

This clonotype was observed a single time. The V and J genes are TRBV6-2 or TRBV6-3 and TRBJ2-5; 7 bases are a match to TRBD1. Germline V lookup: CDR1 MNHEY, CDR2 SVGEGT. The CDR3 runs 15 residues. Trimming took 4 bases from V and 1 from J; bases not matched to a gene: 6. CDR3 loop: CASSSVSGGQETQYF. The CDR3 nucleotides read TGTGCCAGCAGTTCGGTTTCAGGGGGCCAAGAGACCCAGTACTTC.

The CDR3 here is CASSLYGSNQPQHF. The CDR3 DNA reads as TGTGCCAGCAGTTTATACGGGAGCAATCAGCCCCAGCATTTT. V usage is TRBV12-3 or TRBV12-4 and J usage is TRBJ1-5; D call uncertain. This CDR3 comprises 14 residues. V lost 2 bases and J 1 base, leaving 6 bases between the germline ends.

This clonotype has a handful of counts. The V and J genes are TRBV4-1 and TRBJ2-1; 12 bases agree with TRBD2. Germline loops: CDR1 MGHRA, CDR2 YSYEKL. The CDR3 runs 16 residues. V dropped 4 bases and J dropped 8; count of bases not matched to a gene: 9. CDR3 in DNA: TGCGCCAGCAGCCGAGAACTAGCGGGGGGCGTCCATGAGCAGTTCTTC. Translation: CASSRELAGGVHEQFF.

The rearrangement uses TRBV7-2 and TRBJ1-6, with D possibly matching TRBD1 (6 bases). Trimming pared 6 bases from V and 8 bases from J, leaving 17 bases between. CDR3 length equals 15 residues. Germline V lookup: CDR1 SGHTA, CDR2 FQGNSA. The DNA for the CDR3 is TGTGCCAGCAGTTCAGAACAGGGTTTGCATTCACCCCTCCACTTT. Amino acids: CASSSEQGLHSPLHF.